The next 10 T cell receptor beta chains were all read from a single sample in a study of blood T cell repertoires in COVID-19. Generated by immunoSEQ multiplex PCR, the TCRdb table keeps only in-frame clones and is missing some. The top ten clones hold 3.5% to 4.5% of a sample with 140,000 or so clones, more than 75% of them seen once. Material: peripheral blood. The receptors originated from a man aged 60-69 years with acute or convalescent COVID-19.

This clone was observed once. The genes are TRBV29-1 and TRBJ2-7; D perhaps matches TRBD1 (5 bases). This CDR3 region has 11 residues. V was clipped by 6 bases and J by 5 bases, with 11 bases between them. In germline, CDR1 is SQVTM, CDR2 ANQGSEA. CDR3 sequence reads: CSVTGAHEQYF. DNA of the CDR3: TGCAGCGTCACAGGAGCCCACGAGCAGTACTTC.

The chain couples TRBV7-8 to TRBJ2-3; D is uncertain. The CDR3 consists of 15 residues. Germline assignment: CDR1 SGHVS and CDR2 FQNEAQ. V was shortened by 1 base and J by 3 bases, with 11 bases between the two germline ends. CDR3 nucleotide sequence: TGTGCCAGCAGCTTAGTCCCGGTAGCAACAGATACGCAGTATTTT. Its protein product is CASSLVPVATDTQYF.

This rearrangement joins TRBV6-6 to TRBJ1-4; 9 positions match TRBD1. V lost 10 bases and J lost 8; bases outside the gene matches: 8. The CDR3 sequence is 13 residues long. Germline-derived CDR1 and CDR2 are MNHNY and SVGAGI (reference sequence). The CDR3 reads CATNRGLGEKLFF. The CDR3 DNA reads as TGTGCCACCAACAGGGGGCTGGGGGAAAAACTGTTTTTT.

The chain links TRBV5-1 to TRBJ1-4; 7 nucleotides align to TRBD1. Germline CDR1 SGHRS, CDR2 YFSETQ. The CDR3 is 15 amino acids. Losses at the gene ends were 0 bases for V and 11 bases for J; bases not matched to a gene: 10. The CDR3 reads CASSLGVAGGIKLFF. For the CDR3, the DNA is TGCGCCAGCAGCTTGGGAGTCGCAGGGGGAATCAAACTGTTTTTT.

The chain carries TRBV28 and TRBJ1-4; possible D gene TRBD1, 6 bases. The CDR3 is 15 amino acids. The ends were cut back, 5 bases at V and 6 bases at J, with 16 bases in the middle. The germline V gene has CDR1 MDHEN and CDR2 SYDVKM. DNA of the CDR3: TGTGCCAGCAGTGTCACGGGGGGCGTATATGAAAAACTGTTTTTT. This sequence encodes CASSVTGGVYEKLFF.

The CDR3 sequence: CSVADQAGGGELFF. CDR3 DNA: TGCAGCGTTGCAGATCAAGCGGGGGGCGGGGAGCTGTTTTTT. V and J are TRBV29-1 and TRBJ2-2; 9 positions agree with TRBD2. The J segment lost 7 bases and the V segment lost 4 bases, leaving 7 bases of the junction unmatched. The CDR3 spans 14 residues. Germline CDR1 reads SQVTM; CDR2 reads ANQGSEA.

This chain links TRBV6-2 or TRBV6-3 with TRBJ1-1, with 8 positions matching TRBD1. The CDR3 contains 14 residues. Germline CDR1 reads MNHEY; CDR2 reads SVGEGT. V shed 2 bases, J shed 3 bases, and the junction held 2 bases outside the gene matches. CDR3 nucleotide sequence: TGTGCCAGCAGTTACACAGGGGGAGACACTGAAGCTTTCTTT. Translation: CASSYTGGDTEAFF.

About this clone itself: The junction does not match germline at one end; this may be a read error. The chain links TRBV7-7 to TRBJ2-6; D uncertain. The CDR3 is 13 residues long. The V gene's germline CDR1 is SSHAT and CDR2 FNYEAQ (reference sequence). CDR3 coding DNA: TGTGCTAGCAGCCCAGATGGGGCCAACGTCCTGACTTTC. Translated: CASSPDGANVLTF.

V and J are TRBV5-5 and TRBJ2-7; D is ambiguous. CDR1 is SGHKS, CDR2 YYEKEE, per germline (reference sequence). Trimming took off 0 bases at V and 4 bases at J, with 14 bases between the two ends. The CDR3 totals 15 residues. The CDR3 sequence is CASSLAPTTSYEQYF. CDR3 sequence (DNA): TGTGCCAGCAGCTTGGCCCCAACTACCAGTTACGAGCAGTACTTC.

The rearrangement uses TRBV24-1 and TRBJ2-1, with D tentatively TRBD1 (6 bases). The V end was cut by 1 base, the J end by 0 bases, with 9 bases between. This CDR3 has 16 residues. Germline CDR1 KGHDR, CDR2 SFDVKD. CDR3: CATSDLQGSSYNEQFF. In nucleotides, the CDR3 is TGTGCCACCAGTGATTTACAGGGAAGCTCCTACAATGAGCAGTTCTTC.